Given below is one TCR beta chain in context. The entry originates in a study of OX40 agonist ivuxolimab in advanced cancers. Produced via immunoSEQ multiplex PCR; TCRdb's table is partial and in-frame only. This sample carries 50,000 to 65,000 clones, about 88% of them seen once, and the ten largest clones take roughly 0.67%. Germline CDR1 LNHDA, CDR2 SQIVND (reference sequence). V gave up 3 bases and J gave up 5 bases, with 16 bases separating them. The CDR3 totals 15 residues. The specimen comprised CD4+ or CD8+ T cells sorted from blood, sampled in a trial of the OX40 agonist ivuxolimab. The sequence derives from an adult with an advanced solid tumor such as melanoma, head and neck, liver or kidney cancer. This chain links TRBV19 with TRBJ2-5; D might be TRBD1 or TRBD2, each matching 6 bases. The DNA of the CDR3 is TGTGCCAGTAGTATGGTGGAGGGGGGTATGGAGACCCAGTACTTC. Its translation is CASSMVEGGMETQYF.